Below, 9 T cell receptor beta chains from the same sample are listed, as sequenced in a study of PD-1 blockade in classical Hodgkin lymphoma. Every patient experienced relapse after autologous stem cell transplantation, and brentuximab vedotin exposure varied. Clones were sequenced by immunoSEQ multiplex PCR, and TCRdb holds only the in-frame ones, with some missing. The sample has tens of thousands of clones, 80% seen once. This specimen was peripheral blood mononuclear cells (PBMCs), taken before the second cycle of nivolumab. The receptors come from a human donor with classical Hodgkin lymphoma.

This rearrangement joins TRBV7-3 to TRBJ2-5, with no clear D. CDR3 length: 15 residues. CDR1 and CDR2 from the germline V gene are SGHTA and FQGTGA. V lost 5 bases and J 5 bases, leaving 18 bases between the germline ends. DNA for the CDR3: TGTGCCAGCAGCCTTACGGCAAACCGGGCGGAGACCCAGTACTTC. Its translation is CASSLTANRAETQYF. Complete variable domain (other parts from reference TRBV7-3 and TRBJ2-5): GAGVSQTPSNKVTEKGKYVELRCDPISGHTALYWYRQSLGQGPEFLIYFQGTGAADDSGLPNDRFFAVRPEGSVSTLKIQRTERGDSAVYLCASSLTANRAETQYFGPGTRLLVL.

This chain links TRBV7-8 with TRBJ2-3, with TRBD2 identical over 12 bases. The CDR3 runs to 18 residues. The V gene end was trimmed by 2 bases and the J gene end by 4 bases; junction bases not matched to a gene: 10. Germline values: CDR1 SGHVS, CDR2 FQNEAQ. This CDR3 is CASSLNFQTSGSADTQYF. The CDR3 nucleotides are TGTGCCAGCAGCTTAAACTTCCAGACTAGCGGGAGTGCAGATACGCAGTATTTT.

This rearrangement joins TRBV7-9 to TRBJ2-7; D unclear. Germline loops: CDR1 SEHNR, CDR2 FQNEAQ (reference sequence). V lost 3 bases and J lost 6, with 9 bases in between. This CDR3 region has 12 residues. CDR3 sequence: CASSFVSAEQYF. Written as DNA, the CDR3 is TGTGCCAGCAGCTTCGTCTCGGCCGAGCAGTACTTC.

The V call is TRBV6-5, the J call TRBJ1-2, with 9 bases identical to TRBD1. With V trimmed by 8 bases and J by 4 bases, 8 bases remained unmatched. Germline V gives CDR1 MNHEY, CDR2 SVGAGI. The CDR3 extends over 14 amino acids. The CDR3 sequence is CASGRDRDGYGYTF. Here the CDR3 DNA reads TGTGCCAGCGGAAGGGACAGGGATGGCTATGGCTACACCTTC.

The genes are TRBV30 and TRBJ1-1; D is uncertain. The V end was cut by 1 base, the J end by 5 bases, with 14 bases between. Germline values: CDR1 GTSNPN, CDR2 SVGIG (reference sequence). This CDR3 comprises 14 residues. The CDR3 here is CAWSGWQTLTEAFF. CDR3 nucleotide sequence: TGTGCCTGGAGTGGGTGGCAGACCCTAACTGAAGCTTTCTTT. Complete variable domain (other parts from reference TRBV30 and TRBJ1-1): SQTIHQWPATLVQPVGSPLSLECTVEGTSNPNLYWYRQAAGRGLQLLFYSVGIGQISSEVPQNLSASRPQDRQFILSSKKLLLSDSGFYLCAWSGWQTLTEAFFGQGTRLTVV.

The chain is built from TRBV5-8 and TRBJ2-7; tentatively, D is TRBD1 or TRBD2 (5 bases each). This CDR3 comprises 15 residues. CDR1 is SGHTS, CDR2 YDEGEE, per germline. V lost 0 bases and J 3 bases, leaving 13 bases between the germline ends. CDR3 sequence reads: CASSLGQGDDYEQYF. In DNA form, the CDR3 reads TGTGCCAGCAGCTTGGGTCAAGGGGACGACTACGAGCAGTACTTC.

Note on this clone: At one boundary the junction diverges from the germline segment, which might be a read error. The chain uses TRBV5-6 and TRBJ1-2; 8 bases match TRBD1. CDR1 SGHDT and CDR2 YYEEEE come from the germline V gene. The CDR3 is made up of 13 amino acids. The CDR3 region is CASRTTGDPGCTF. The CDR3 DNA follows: TGTGCCAGCAGAACGACAGGGGATCCTGGCTGCACCTTC.

CDR3: CASSPSSGGFREQFF. In DNA, the CDR3 is TGTGCCAGCAGCCCGTCTAGCGGGGGGTTTCGGGAGCAGTTCTTC. The rearrangement uses TRBV9 and TRBJ2-1; 11 bases map to TRBD2. Germline CDR1 is SGDLS and CDR2 is YYNGEE. The CDR3 is 15 residues long. The V segment lost 4 bases and the J segment 10 bases; nucleotides outside the gene matches: 10.

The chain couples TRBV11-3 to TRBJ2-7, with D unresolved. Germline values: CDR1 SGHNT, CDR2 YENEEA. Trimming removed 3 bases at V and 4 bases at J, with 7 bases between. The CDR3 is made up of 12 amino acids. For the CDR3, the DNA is TGTGCCAGCAGCTTTAGACAATACGAGCAGTACTTC. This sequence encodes CASSFRQYEQYF.